Reported below is one T cell receptor (beta chain). The CDR3 extends over 16 amino acids. Germline CDR1 is SEHNR and CDR2 is FQNEAQ (reference sequence). Germline trimming cut 3 bases from V and 4 bases from J; bases unmatched to any gene: 6. The source of the sample is a study of blood T cell repertoires in COVID-19. In the source study's methods: Amplification of reference gene primers provided the estimated nucleated cell counts. The table came from immunoSEQ multiplex PCR; TCRdb's copy has only in-frame clones and leaves some out. V and J calls and clone size come straight from that table; D and trimming were deduced from the DNA. The data show fewer than 20,000 clones, over 75% seen once.

The sequenced sample consisted of peripheral blood. The source of this sequence is a woman between 65 and 79 years old with active COVID-19. The chain recombines TRBV7-9 with TRBJ1-3, with 10 bases fitting TRBD1. The CDR3 bases are TGTGCCAGCAGCTTTTACGGGACAGGGGACGGAAACACCATATATTTT. Translation gives CASSFYGTGDGNTIYF.